Detailed here is one T cell receptor (beta chain). These data originate in a study of blood T cell repertoires in COVID-19. In the study overall: Whether acute or convalescent, the COVID-19 samples came from the United States, Italy and Spain. Sources were T cells, B-cell-depleted T cells, or PBMCs; the material itself was cDNA or gDNA.

The CDR3 is made up of 18 amino acids. After removal of 1 base from V and 2 bases from J, the junction contained 8 bases not matched to a gene. CDR1 is KGHDR, CDR2 SFDVKD, per germline. Authors' analysis steps: Amplifying reference gene primers gave estimates of nucleated cell counts. Clones were read by immunoSEQ multiplex PCR, and TCRdb kept only the in-frame ones, dropping some. The V and J calls and clone size come from that table; D and trimming were worked out from the DNA. The data hold about 150,000 clones, with approximately 90% observed a single time. The sample was peripheral blood. The receptor comes from a woman aged 40 to 50 with acute or convalescent COVID-19. The genes are TRBV24-1 and TRBJ2-1; 9 positions agree with TRBD2. The CDR3 protein is CATSDFGRQRGAYNEQFF. The CDR3 DNA reads TGTGCCACCAGTGATTTTGGGCGACAGCGGGGGGCCTACAATGAGCAGTTCTTC.